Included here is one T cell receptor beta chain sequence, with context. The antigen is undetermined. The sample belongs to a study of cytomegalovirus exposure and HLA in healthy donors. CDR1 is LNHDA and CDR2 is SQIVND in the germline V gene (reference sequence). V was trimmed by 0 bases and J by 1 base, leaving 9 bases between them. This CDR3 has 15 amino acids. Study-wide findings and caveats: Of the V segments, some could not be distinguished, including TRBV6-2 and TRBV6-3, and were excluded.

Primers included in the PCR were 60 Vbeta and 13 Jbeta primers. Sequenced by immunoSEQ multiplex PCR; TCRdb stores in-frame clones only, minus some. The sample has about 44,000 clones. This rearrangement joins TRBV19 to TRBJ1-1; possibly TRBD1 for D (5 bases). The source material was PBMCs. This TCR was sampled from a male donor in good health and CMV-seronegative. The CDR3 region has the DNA TGTGCCAGTAGTATAGATTTGGGGGGGAACACTGAAGCTTTCTTT. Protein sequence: CASSIDLGGNTEAFF.